This T cell receptor beta chain derives from a study of blood T cell repertoires in COVID-19. Across the study: PBMCs, B-cell-depleted T cells, or T cells were the source of the cDNA or gDNA that made up the material.

In the original processing: Counts of nucleated cells, estimated from reference gene primer amplification, were obtained. Generated by immunoSEQ multiplex PCR, the TCRdb table keeps only in-frame clones and is missing some. The V and J calls and clone size are taken from that table; D and trimming were inferred from the DNA. The top ten hold approximately 1.8% of the sample, which has under 400,000 clones, 70% to 90% seen once. Patients at the Seattle site were enrolled during active infection and followed longitudinally. Input material: peripheral blood. The sequence came from a woman in her thirties with COVID-19, enrolled during active disease.

The CDR3 loop reads CASSLVNYGEQYF. The CDR3 region has the DNA TGTGCCAGCAGTTTAGTGAACTACGGCGAGCAGTACTTC. This chain connects TRBV12-3 or TRBV12-4 to TRBJ2-7, with no clear D. This CDR3 spans 13 amino acids. Trimming took 1 base from V and 6 from J, leaving 10 bases between them.